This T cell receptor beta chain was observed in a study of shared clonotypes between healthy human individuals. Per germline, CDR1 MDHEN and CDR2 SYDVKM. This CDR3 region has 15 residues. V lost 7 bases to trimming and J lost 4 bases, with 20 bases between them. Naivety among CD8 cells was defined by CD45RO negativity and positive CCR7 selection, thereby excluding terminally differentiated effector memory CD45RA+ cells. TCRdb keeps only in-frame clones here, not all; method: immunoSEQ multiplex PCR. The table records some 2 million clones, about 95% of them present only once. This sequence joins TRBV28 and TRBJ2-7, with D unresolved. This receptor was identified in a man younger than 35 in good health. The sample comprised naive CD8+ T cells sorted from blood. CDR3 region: CASISEAGSRYEQYF. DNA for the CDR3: TGTGCCAGCATCTCAGAGGCAGGTAGTCGGTACGAGCAGTACTTC.